This T cell receptor (beta chain) was found in a study of memory CD4+ T cells and cytomegalovirus serostatus. General study results and limits: Each of approximately 70 CMV-associated TCRbeta sequences occurred in one to five individuals.

Single viable CD3+CD4+CD8-CD45RO+ cells were sorted as the memory CD4+ T cells. This clone has more than one count but fewer than ten. Its antigen is currently unknown. The CDR3 has 14 residues. V lost 6 bases, J lost 5 bases, and 8 bases stayed unmatched. CDR1 MNHEY and CDR2 SMNVEV come from the germline V gene (reference sequence). Clones were read by immunoSEQ multiplex PCR, and TCRdb kept only the in-frame ones, dropping some. This sample has almost 55,000 clones, with roughly 79% found just once. The sequence was obtained from an adult in good health and CMV-seronegative. Input material: memory CD4+ T cells from blood. The chain uses TRBV27 and TRBJ1-1; 8 nucleotides match TRBD1. The CDR3 spells CASRLQGDRTEAFF. DNA of the CDR3: TGTGCCAGCAGATTACAGGGGGATCGGACTGAAGCTTTCTTT.